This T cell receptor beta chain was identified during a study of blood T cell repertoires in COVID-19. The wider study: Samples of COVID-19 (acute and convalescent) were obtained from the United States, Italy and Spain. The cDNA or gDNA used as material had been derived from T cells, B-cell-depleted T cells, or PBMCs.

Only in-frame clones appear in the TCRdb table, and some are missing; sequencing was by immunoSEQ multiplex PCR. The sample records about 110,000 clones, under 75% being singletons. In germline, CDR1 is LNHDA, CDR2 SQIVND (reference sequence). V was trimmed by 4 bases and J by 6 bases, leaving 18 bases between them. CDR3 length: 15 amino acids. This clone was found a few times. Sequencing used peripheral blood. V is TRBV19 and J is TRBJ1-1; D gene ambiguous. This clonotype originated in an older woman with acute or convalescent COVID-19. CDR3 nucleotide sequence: TGTGCCAGTAGTAGGACCGGGGTGGTGGCTCCTGAAGCTTTCTTT. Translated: CASSRTGVVAPEAFF.